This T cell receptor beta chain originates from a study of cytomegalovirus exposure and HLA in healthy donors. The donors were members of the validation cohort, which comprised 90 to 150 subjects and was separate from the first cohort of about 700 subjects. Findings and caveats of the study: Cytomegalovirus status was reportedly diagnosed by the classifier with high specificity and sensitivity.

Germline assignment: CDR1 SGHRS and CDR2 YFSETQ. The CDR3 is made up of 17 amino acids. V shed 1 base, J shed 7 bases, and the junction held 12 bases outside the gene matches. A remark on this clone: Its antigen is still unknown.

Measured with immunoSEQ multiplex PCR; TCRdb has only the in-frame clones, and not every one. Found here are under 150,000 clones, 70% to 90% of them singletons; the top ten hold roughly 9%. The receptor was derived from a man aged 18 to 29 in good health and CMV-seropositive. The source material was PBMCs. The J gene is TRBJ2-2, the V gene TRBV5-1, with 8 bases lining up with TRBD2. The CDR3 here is CASSLKAGGSRGGELFF. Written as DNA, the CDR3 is TGCGCCAGCAGCTTGAAGGCGGGAGGTTCCCGGGGCGGGGAGCTGTTTTTT.